The clone carrying this TCR beta chain turned up a few times. Antigen specificity is unknown. TCRdb reanalysed the RT-PCR reads using MiXCR and keeps one entry per CDR3 protein. Here the sample spans some 500,000 distinct CDR3 sequences, around 25% being singletons. The sample comes from a study of response to subunit inactivated influenza vaccine. Study-wide findings and caveats: After each seasonal influenza vaccination, few new T cells are recruited, the authors suggested.

The V and J ends lost 0 bases and 4 bases respectively, with 4 bases between them. The CDR3 is 12 residues long. Germline loops: CDR1 SQVTM, CDR2 ANQGSEA. The specimen comprised CD4+ T cells sorted from PBMCs, sampled 5 days after vaccination. The TCR comes from a man aged 45 to 65 who received an inactivated influenza vaccine. The chain carries TRBV29-1 and TRBJ2-1; D gene uncertain. CDR3: CSVEDGYNEQFF. The CDR3 bases are TGCAGCGTTGAAGATGGTTACAATGAGCAGTTCTTC.